This T cell receptor beta chain appears in the sequencing data of a study of cytomegalovirus exposure and HLA in healthy donors. CDR1 is MNHNS, CDR2 SASEGT, per germline. The V end was cut by 7 bases, the J end by 6 bases, with 9 bases between. The CDR3 is made up of 11 amino acids. It was with 60 Vbeta and 13 Jbeta primers that the PCR ran. Clones were read by immunoSEQ multiplex PCR, and TCRdb kept only the in-frame ones, dropping some. The data contain about 100,000 clones, approximately 72% of them singletons. This TCR was sampled from a man aged 40-49 years in good health and CMV-seropositive. The chain recombines TRBV6-1 with TRBJ1-1, with D unresolved. Sequencing was performed on PBMCs. This chain's CDR3 is CASMSGPEAFF. The CDR3 DNA is TGTGCCAGCATGTCAGGCCCTGAAGCTTTCTTT.